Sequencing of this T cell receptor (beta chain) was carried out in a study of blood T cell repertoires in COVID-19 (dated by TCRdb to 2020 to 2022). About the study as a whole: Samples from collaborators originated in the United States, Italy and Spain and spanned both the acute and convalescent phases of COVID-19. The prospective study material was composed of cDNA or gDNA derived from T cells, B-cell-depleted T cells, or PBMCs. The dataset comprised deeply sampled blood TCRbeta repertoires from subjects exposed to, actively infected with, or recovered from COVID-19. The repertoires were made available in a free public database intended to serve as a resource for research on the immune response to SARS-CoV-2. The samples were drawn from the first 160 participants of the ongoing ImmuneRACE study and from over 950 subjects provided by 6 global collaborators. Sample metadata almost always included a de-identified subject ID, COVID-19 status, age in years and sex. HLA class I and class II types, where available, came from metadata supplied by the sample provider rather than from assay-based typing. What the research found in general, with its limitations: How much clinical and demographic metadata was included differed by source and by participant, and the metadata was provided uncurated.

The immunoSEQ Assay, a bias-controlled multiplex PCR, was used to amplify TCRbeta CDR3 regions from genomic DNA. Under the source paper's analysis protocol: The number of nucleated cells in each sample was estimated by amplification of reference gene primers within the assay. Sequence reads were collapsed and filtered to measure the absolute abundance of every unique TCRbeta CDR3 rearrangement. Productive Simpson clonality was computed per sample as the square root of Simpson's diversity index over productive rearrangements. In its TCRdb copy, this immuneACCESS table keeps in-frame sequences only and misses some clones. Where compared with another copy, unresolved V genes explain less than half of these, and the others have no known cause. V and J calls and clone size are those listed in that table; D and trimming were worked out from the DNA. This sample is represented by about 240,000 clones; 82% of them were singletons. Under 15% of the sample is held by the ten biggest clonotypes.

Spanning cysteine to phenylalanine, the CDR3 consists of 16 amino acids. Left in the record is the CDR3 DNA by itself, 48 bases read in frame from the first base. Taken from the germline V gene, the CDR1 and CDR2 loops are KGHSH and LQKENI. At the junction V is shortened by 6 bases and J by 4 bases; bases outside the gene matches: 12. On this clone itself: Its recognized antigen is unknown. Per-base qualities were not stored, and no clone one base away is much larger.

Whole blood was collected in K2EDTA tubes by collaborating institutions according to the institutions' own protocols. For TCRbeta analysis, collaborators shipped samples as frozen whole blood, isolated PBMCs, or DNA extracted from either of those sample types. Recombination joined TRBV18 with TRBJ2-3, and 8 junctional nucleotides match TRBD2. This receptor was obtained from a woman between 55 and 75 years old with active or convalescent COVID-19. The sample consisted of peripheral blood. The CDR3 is CASSTPGLGRADTQYF. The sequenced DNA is TGTGCCAGCTCTACTCCGGGACTAGGGCGAGCAGATACGCAGTATTTT.